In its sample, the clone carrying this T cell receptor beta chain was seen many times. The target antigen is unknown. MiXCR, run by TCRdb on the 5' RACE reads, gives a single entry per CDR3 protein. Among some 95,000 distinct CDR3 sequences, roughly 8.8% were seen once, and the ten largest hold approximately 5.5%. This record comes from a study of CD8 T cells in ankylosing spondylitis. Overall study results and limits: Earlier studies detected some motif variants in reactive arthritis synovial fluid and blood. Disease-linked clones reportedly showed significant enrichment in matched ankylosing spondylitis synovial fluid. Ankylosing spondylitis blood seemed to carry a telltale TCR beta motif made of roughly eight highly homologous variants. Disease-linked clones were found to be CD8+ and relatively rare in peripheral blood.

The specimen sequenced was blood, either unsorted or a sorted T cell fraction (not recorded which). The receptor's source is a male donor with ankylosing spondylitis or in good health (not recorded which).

This CDR3 reads CSARAETYEQYF. The CDR3 DNA sequence: TGCAGTGCTAGAGCGGAGACCTACGAGCAGTACTTC. This sequence joins TRBV20-1 and TRBJ2-7; no clear D gene. Between the trimmed V and J ends, which lost 1 base and 2 bases, there was a span of 6 bases. The CDR3 contains 12 residues. Germline V lookup: CDR1 DFQATT, CDR2 SNEGSKA (reference sequence).